This T cell receptor (beta chain) was identified during a study of cytotoxic CD8 clonotypes in ibrutinib-treated CLL. The sample holds a few counts of this clone. V dropped 4 bases and J dropped 4 bases, with 4 bases sitting between them. This CDR3 contains 11 residues. Per the germline V gene, CDR1 is MNHNS and CDR2 is SASEGT. TCRdb keeps only in-frame clones here, not all; method: immunoSEQ multiplex PCR. Here the sample spans some 200,000 clones, about four fifths being singletons. V usage is TRBV6-1 and J usage is TRBJ2-5, with unresolved D. This specimen consisted of PBMCs, obtained after 12 months of ibrutinib treatment. The sequence was collected from a human donor with chronic lymphocytic leukemia. This CDR3 is CASSGRETQYF. The CDR3 DNA reads TGTGCCAGCAGTGGGAGAGAGACCCAGTACTTC.